What follows are 25 T cell receptor beta chains derived from one specimen sequenced in a study of CD8 T cells in Susac syndrome. RNA, at about 0.45 to 1 ug, was reverse transcribed with random hexamers. TCRdb called the immunoSEQ multiplex PCR reads again in MiXCR, with one record for every CDR3 protein. The repertoire consists of about 140,000 distinct CDR3 sequences, with approximately 95% occurring once and the leading ten covering approximately 0.12%. Sequenced material: CD4+ T cells from PBMCs. The origin of the receptors is a human donor with multiple sclerosis.

J is TRBJ2-5 and V is TRBV7-9; D gene ambiguous. Trimming pared 7 bases from V and 4 bases from J, leaving 10 bases between. Per germline, CDR1 SEHNR and CDR2 FQNEAQ (reference sequence). The length of the CDR3 is 12 residues. The CDR3 DNA sequence: TGTGCCAGCACCTCTGTCTCAGAGACCCAGTACTTC. Translation: CASTSVSETQYF.

The V call is TRBV6-1, the J call TRBJ1-1, with D unresolved. Germline values: CDR1 MNHNS, CDR2 SASEGT. The CDR3 covers 13 residues. With 3 bases removed from V and 10 bases from J, the gap between germline ends came to 15 bases. The CDR3, as DNA: TGTGCCAGCAGTGAGATTCGAGGGTTCGGAGCTTTCTTT. Amino acid sequence: CASSEIRGFGAFF.

The sample holds a few counts of this clonotype. This chain links TRBV29-1 with TRBJ2-5, with D unclear. Trimming shortened V by 7 bases and J by 5 bases, and 17 bases separated the two germline ends. CDR1 and CDR2 from the germline V gene are SQVTM and ANQGSEA. The CDR3 totals 13 residues. This chain's CDR3 is CSATRRAVETQYF. CDR3 DNA sequence: TGCAGCGCAACCCGTCGGGCGGTCGAGACCCAGTACTTC.

The chain has TRBV13 and TRBJ1-1; perhaps TRBD1 as D (5 bases). The CDR3 totals 16 residues. V was pared by 3 bases and J by 0 bases, with 14 bases between. The germline V gene encodes CDR1 PRHDT and CDR2 FYEKMQ (reference sequence). As DNA, the CDR3 is TGTGCCAGCAGCTTCACCTCGGGACGGATGAACACTGAAGCTTTCTTT. Translated: CASSFTSGRMNTEAFF. Looking up the rest from reference TRBV13 and TRBJ1-1 gives the full variable domain: AAGVIQSPRHLIKEKRETATLKCYPIPRHDTVYWYQQGPGQDPQFLISFYEKMQSDKGSIPDRFSAQQFSDYHSELNMSSLELGDSALYFCASSFTSGRMNTEAFFGQGTRLTVV.

The CDR3 bases are TGTGCCAGCTTACGGACCGGGACTCGTCGACCACCCCTCCACTTT. Its translation: CASLRTGTRRPPLHF. The V call is TRBV12-3 or TRBV12-4, the J call TRBJ1-6; weak D call: TRBD1 (5 bases). V gave up 8 bases and J gave up 11 bases, with 22 bases separating them. The CDR3 length is 15 residues.

This rearrangement joins TRBV11-2 to TRBJ2-1; 7 bases are shared with TRBD1. Germline CDR1 SGHAT, CDR2 FQNNGV. This CDR3 is built from 14 residues. V dropped 0 bases and J dropped 12; count of bases not matched to a gene: 8. For the CDR3, the DNA is TGTGCCAGCAGCTTAGACTTCGACAGGGAACGGCAGTTCTTC. It codes for CASSLDFDRERQFF.

The gene calls are TRBV18 and TRBJ2-1; 9 nucleotides match TRBD2. Germline V gene data show CDR1 as KGHSH and CDR2 as LQKENI. V shed 3 bases, J shed 6 bases, and the junction held 12 bases outside the gene matches. The CDR3 contains 17 residues. In DNA, the CDR3 is TGTGCCAGCTCACCGCTGGGACTAGCTGGTACAGGCAATGAGCAGTTCTTC. Translation gives CASSPLGLAGTGNEQFF.

The rearrangement links TRBV5-1 to TRBJ2-3; TRBD2 might be the D (6 bases). V was trimmed by 3 bases and J by 2 bases, leaving 13 bases between them. The CDR3 is 15 residues long. Germline V lookup: CDR1 SGHRS, CDR2 YFSETQ. The CDR3 spells CASSSAGSPTDTQYF. The CDR3, as DNA: TGCGCCAGCAGCTCGGCCGGGAGCCCCACAGATACGCAGTATTTT.

This chain uses TRBV9 with TRBJ2-5, with 14 bases matching TRBD2. The CDR3 runs to 18 residues. Germline V gene sequence: CDR1 SGDLS, CDR2 YYNGEE. Trimming took 3 bases from V and 2 from J; bases not matched to a gene: 9. CDR3 loop: CASSDAQTSGRGQETQYF. As DNA, the CDR3 is TGTGCCAGCAGCGATGCCCAGACTAGCGGGAGGGGACAAGAGACCCAGTACTTC.

The V call is TRBV20-1, the J call TRBJ1-4; D remains ambiguous. The CDR3 spans 17 residues. V lost 5 bases to trimming and J lost 3 bases, with 22 bases between them. The germline gives CDR1 DFQATT, CDR2 SNEGSKA (reference sequence). CDR3 nucleotide sequence: TGCAGTGCTCCGGACGGTGTAGGAGTGAGCGCTAATGAAAAACTGTTTTTT. Translated, it gives CSAPDGVGVSANEKLFF.

This chain connects TRBV27 to TRBJ2-7; D might be TRBD1 (6 bases). Trimming pared 5 bases from V and 4 bases from J, leaving 12 bases between. CDR3 length: 13 amino acids. Germline CDR1 is MNHEY and CDR2 is SMNVEV (reference sequence). CDR3 bases: TGTGCCAGCAGTACTTGGACAGCTTACGAGCAGTACTTC. Translation: CASSTWTAYEQYF.

CDR3 protein: CASSQRSSDSAFF. The CDR3 DNA follows: TGTGCCAGCAGCCAACGATCGAGTGACAGCGCTTTCTTT. V gene TRBV3-1 combines with J gene TRBJ1-1; possible D gene TRBD1, 5 bases. CDR3 length: 13 residues. V was pared by 2 bases and J by 11 bases, with 15 bases between. Germline loops: CDR1 LGHDT, CDR2 YNNKEL (reference sequence).

The chain carries TRBV5-4 and TRBJ2-7; TRBD1 aligns across 9 bases. V lost 5 bases, J lost 2 bases, and 8 bases stayed unmatched. In germline, CDR1 is SGHNT, CDR2 YYREEE (reference sequence). The CDR3 is 15 amino acids. CDR3 sequence (DNA): TGTGCCAGCAGGCGCCGGGACAGGGACCCCTACGAGCAGTACTTC. Encoded protein: CASRRRDRDPYEQYF.

This chain uses TRBV15 with TRBJ2-5; 8 bases map to TRBD1. Per the germline V gene, CDR1 is LNHNV and CDR2 is YYDKDF (reference sequence). The CDR3 extends over 14 amino acids. After removal of 4 bases from V and 4 bases from J, the junction contained 5 bases not matched to a gene. The CDR3 region has the DNA TGTGCCACCAGCACCGGACAGGGTAGAGAGACCCAGTACTTC. Translating it yields CATSTGQGRETQYF.

This chain connects TRBV28 to TRBJ2-7; maybe TRBD2 (6 bases). This CDR3 spans 15 amino acids. Per the germline V gene, CDR1 is MDHEN and CDR2 is SYDVKM. Trimming pared 5 bases from V and 0 bases from J, leaving 14 bases between. CDR3 sequence (DNA): TGTGCCAGCAGTACCGGGGCGGGGAACTCCTACGAGCAGTACTTC. It codes for CASSTGAGNSYEQYF.

The chain has TRBV5-4 and TRBJ1-2; possibly TRBD1 for D (6 bases). The germline gives CDR1 SGHNT, CDR2 YYREEE (reference sequence). Trimming cost V 0 bases and J 7 bases, with 16 bases left between them. The CDR3 loop spans 15 amino acids. CDR3 loop: CASSLATGRVAGYTF. CDR3 nucleotide sequence: TGTGCCAGCAGCTTGGCTACAGGGAGGGTGGCTGGCTACACCTTC.

The chain links TRBV7-2 to TRBJ2-1, with TRBD1 identical over 10 bases. CDR1 and CDR2 from the germline V gene are SGHTA and FQGNSA. J was trimmed by 8 bases and V by 2 bases; bases with no gene match: 12. This CDR3 is 17 amino acids long. The CDR3 coding sequence is TGTGCCAGCAGCTTAAGATTAGGGGACAGGGGTAGTGATGAGCAGTTCTTC. As protein: CASSLRLGDRGSDEQFF.

This rearrangement joins TRBV7-9 to TRBJ2-5; 9 bases align to TRBD1. Trimming at V came to 6 bases and at J to 4 bases, leaving 9 bases not matched to a gene. The CDR3 is 15 amino acids. Germline V CDR1 and CDR2: SEHNR, FQNEAQ (reference sequence). The CDR3 region is CASSPGPGQGETQYF. CDR3 nucleotide sequence: TGTGCCAGCAGTCCAGGGCCGGGACAGGGAGAGACCCAGTACTTC.

This sequence joins TRBV4-1 and TRBJ2-7; D gene ambiguous. Trimming shortened V by 0 bases and J by 6 bases, and 9 bases separated the two germline ends. CDR3 size: 13 residues. Per germline, CDR1 MGHRA and CDR2 YSYEKL. CDR3 loop: CASSQDLWGEQYF. CDR3 sequence (DNA): TGCGCCAGCAGCCAAGATCTTTGGGGCGAGCAGTACTTC.

This rearrangement joins TRBV20-1 to TRBJ1-2; tentative D call: TRBD1 (5 bases). The germline V and J ends were trimmed by 5 bases and 8 bases, with 15 bases remaining between them. Germline CDR1 reads DFQATT; CDR2 reads SNEGSKA (reference sequence). CDR3 length equals 12 residues. CDR3 in amino acids: CSAGDGVRGYTF. The CDR3 nucleotides are TGCAGTGCTGGGGACGGCGTCCGGGGCTACACCTTC.

The chain combines TRBV3-1 with TRBJ2-7, with no clear D. Looked up from germline, CDR1 is LGHDT and CDR2 is YNNKEL (reference sequence). The CDR3 runs 14 residues. V was shortened by 5 bases and J by 0 bases, with 11 bases between the two germline ends. CDR3 DNA sequence: TGTGCCAGCAGCAAGTTAGGTGGCTCCTACGAGCAGTACTTC. Translation gives CASSKLGGSYEQYF.

CDR3 sequence: CASSVVASGDNEQFF. The CDR3 region has the DNA TGTGCCAGCAGCGTAGTGGCTAGCGGGGACAATGAGCAGTTCTTC. V usage is TRBV9 and J usage is TRBJ2-1; 9 bases are shared with TRBD2. The germline gives CDR1 SGDLS, CDR2 YYNGEE. The CDR3 extends over 15 amino acids. V trimming: 0 bases; J trimming: 5 bases; junction bases outside the gene matches: 3.

This clonotype was counted once. One junction end disagrees with the germline gene, perhaps due to a read error. The J gene is TRBJ2-3, the V gene TRBV24-1; 8 bases fit TRBD2. The germline V gene encodes CDR1 KGHDR and CDR2 SFDVKD. The CDR3 runs to 16 residues. The CDR3 is CATSGYRAGDTDTQFF. The CDR3, as DNA: TGTGCCACCAGTGGATATCGAGCGGGAGATACAGATACGCAGTTTTTT.

CDR3 in amino acids: CASSLHVKEKLFF. CDR3 nucleotides: TGTGCCAGCAGCCTACACGTCAAGGAGAAACTGTTTTTT. J is TRBJ1-4 and V is TRBV7-8; D unresolved. Germline CDR1 is SGHVS and CDR2 is FQNEAQ. Trimming took 5 bases from V and 11 from J, leaving 15 bases between them. The CDR3 sequence is 13 residues long.

The gene calls are TRBV18 and TRBJ2-3; TRBD1 matches at 7 bases. Per germline, CDR1 KGHSH and CDR2 LQKENI. Trimming at V came to 6 bases and at J to 2 bases, leaving 11 bases not matched to a gene. The CDR3 loop spans 16 amino acids. The CDR3 protein is CASSPRRTGATDTQYF. The CDR3 nucleotides are TGTGCCAGCTCGCCTCGCCGGACAGGAGCCACAGATACGCAGTATTTT.